The T cell receptor beta chain described here comes from a study of Graves' ophthalmopathy and Graves' hyperthyroidism. Germline V gives CDR1 SNHLY, CDR2 FYNNEI. V was shortened by 5 bases and J by 2 bases, with 13 bases between the two germline ends. CDR3 length equals 14 residues. This clonotype was observed at least ten times. As yet, its antigen is unknown. The TCR beta CDR3 regions underwent amplification from RNA transcripts. HTBI primers were used in a first-round RT-PCR, which preceded a second-round multiplex PCR. TCRdb re-analysed the multiplex PCR reads in MiXCR, keeping a single row per CDR3 protein. There are more than 300,000 distinct CDR3 sequences in the sample; roughly a sixth occur only once, and roughly 2.3% lies in the top ten. Whole-study findings and limits: Among thyroid clonotypes expanded above 0.001 frequency, most also appeared in blood.

The gene calls are TRBV2 and TRBJ2-7; D might be TRBD1 or TRBD2, each matching 5 bases. The source is an adult woman with stable Graves' hyperthyroidism. The sample was peripheral blood. DNA of the CDR3: TGTGCCAGCAGTCTGACTTCGGGACCCTACGAGCAGTACTTC. As protein: CASSLTSGPYEQYF.